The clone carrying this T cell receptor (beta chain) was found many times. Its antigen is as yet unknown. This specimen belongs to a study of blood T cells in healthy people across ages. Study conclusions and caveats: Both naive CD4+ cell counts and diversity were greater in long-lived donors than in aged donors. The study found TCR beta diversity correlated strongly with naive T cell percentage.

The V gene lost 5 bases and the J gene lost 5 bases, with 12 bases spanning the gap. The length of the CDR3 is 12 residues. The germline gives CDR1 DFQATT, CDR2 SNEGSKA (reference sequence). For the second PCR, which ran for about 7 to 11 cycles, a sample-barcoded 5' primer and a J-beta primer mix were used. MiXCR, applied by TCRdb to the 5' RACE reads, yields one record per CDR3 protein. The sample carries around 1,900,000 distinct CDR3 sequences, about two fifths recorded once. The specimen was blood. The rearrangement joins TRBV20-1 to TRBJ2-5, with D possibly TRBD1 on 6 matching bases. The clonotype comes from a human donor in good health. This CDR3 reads CSASLGGETQYF. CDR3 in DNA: TGCAGTGCTTCGCTAGGGGGTGAGACCCAGTACTTC.